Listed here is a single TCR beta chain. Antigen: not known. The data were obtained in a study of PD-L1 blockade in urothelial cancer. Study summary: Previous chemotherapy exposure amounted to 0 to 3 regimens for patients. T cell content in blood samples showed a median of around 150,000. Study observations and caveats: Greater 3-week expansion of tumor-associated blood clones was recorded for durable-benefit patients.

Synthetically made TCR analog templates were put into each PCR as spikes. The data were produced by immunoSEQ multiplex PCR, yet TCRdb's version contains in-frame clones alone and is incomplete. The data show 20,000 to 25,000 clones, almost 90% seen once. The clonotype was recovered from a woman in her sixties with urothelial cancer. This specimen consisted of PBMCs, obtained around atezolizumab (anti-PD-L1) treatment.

CDR3 sequence reads: CASSYSAEWRRYTF. Here the CDR3 DNA reads TGTGCCAGCAGTTACTCGGCGGAGTGGCGGCGCTACACCTTC. The chain recombines TRBV6-6 with TRBJ1-2; D remains ambiguous. The CDR3 extends over 14 amino acids. Per germline, CDR1 MNHNY and CDR2 SVGAGI (reference sequence). V dropped 0 bases and J dropped 9 bases, with 14 bases sitting between them.